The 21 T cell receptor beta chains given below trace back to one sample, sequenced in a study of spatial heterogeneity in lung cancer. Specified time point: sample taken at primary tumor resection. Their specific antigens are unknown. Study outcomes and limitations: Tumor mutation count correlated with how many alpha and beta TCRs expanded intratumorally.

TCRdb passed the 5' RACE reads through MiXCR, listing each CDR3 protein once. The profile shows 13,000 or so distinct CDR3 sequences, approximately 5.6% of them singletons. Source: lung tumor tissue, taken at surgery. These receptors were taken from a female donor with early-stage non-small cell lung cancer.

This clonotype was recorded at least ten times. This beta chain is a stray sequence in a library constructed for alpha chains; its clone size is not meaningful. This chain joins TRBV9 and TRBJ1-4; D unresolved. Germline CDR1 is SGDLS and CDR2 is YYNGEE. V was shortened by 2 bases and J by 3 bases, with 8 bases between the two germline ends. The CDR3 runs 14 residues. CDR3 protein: CASSVNSANEKLFF. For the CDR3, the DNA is TGTGCCAGCAGCGTTAATTCCGCTAATGAAAAACTGTTTTTT. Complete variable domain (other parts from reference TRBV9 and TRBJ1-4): DSGVTQTPKHLITATGQRVTLRCSPRSGDLSVYWYQQSLDQGLQFLIQYYNGEERAKGNILERFSAQQFPDLHSELNLSSLELGDSALYFCASSVNSANEKLFFGSGTQLSVL.

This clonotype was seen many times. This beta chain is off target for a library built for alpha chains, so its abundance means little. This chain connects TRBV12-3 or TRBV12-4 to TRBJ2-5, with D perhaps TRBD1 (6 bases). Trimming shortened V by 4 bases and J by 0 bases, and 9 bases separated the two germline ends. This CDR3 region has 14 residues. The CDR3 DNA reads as TGTGCCAGCAGTTACCGGGACAACCAAGAGACCCAGTACTTC. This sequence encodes CASSYRDNQETQYF.

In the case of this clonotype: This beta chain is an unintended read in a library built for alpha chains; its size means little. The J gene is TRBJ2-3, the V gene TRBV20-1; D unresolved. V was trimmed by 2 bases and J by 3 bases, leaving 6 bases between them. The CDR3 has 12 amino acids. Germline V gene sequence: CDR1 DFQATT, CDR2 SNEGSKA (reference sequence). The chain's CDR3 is CSARPGTDTQYF. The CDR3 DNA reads TGCAGTGCTAGACCTGGGACAGATACGCAGTATTTT.

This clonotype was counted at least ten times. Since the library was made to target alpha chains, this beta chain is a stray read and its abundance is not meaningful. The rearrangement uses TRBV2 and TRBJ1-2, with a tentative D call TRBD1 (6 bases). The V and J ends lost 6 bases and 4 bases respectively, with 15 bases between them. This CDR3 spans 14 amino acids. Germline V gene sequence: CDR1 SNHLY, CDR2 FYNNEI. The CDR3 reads CASRALGGSYGYTF. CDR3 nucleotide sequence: TGTGCCAGCAGGGCCCTGGGGGGCAGCTATGGCTACACCTTC.

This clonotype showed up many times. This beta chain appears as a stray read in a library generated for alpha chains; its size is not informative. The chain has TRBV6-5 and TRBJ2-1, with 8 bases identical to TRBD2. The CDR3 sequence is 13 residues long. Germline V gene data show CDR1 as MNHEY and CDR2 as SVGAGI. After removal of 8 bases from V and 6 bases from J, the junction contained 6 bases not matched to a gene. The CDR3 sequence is CASARGGGNEQFF. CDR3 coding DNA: TGTGCCAGCGCCCGGGGGGGAGGCAATGAGCAGTTCTTC.

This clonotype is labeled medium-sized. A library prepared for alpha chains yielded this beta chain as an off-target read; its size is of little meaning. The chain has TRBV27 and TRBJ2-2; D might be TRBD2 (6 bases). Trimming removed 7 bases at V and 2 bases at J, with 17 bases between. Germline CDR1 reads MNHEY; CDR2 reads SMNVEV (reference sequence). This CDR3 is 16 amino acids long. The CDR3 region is CASTLEPGLNTGELFF. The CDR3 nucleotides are TGTGCCAGCACCCTCGAACCGGGACTTAACACCGGGGAGCTGTTTTTT.

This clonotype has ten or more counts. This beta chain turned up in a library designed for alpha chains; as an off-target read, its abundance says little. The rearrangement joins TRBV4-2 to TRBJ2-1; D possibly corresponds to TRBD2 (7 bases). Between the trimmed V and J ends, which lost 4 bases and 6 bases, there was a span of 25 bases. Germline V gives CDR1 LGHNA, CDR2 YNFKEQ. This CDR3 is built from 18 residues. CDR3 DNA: TGTGCCAGCAGCCCCCGGGTTTGGGGGGGGCATGATTTCAATGAGCAGTTCTTC. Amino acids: CASSPRVWGGHDFNEQFF.

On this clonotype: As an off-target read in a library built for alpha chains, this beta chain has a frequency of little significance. The CDR3 region is CASSPRGYETNEQFF. Here the CDR3 DNA reads TGTGCCAGCAGCCCTCGCGGATATGAGACGAATGAGCAGTTCTTC. The chain uses TRBV9 and TRBJ2-1; no reliable D call. CDR1 and CDR2 (germline): SGDLS, YYNGEE. The CDR3 sequence is 15 residues long. V shed 4 bases and J shed 7 bases, with 18 bases lying between them.

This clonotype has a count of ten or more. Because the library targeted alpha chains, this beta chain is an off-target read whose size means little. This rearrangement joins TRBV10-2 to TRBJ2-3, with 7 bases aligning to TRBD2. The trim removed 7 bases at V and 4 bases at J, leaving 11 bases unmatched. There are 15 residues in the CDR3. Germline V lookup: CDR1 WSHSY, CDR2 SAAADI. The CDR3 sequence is CASTSLRGISDTQYF. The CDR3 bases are TGCGCCAGCACGTCCCTGCGGGGGATCTCAGATACGCAGTATTTT.

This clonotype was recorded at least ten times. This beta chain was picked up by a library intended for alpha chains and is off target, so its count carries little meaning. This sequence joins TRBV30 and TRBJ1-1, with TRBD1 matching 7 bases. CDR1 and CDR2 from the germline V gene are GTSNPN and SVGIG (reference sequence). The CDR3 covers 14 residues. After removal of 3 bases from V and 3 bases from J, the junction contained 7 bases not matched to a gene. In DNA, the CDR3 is TGTGCCTGGAGGTCGACAGGGAAACACACTGAAGCTTTCTTT. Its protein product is CAWRSTGKHTEAFF.

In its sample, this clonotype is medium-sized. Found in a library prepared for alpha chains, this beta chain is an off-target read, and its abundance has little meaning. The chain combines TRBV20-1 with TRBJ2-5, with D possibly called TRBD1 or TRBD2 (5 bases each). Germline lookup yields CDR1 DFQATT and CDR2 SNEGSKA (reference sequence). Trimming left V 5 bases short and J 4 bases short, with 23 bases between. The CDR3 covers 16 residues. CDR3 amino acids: CSAPPRGRTQGETQYF. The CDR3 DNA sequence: TGCAGTGCTCCTCCCCGGGGCCGAACACAAGGAGAGACCCAGTACTTC.

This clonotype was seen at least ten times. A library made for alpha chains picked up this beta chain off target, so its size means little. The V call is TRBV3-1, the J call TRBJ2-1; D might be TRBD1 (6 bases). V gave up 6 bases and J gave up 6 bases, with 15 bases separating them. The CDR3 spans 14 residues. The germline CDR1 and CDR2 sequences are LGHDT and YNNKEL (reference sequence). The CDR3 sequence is CASSPTGRGNEQFF. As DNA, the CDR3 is TGTGCCAGCAGTCCTACAGGGCGAGGCAATGAGCAGTTCTTC.

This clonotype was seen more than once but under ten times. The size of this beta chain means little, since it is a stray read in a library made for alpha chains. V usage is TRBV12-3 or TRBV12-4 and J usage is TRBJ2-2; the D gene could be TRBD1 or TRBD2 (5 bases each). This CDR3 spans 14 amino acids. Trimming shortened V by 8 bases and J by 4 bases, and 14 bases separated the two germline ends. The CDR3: CASRFRDLTGELFF. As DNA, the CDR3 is TGTGCCAGCCGATTCAGGGACCTCACCGGGGAGCTGTTTTTT.

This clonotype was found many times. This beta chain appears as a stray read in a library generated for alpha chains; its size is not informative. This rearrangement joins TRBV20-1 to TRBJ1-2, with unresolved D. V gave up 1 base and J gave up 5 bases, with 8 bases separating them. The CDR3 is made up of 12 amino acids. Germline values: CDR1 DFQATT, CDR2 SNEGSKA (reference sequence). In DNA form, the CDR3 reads TGCAGTGCTAGAGGGGAGGCTTATGGCTACACCTTC. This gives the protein CSARGEAYGYTF.

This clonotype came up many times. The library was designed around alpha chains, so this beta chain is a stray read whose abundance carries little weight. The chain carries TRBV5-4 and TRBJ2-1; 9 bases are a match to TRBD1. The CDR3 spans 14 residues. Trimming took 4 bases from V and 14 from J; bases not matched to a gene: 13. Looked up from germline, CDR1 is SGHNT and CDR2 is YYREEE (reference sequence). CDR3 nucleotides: TGTGCCAGCAGCCCGGGACAGGGTCCCCGGTTGGAGTTCTTC. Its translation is CASSPGQGPRLEFF.

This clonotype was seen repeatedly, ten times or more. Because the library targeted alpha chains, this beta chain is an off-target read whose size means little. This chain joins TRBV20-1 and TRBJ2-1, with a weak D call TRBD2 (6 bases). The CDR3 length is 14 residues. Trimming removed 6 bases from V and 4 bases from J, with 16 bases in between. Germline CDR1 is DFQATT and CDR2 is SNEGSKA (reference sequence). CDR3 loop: CSAQSGDLYNEQFF. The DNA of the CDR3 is TGCAGTGCCCAGTCGGGGGACCTTTACAATGAGCAGTTCTTC.

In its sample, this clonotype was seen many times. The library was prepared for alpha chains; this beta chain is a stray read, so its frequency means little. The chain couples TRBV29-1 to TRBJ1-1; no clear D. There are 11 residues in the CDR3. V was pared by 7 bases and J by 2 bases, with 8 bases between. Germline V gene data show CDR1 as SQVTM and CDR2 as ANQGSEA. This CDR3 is CSGLVNTEAFF. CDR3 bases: TGCAGCGGGCTAGTCAACACTGAAGCTTTCTTT.

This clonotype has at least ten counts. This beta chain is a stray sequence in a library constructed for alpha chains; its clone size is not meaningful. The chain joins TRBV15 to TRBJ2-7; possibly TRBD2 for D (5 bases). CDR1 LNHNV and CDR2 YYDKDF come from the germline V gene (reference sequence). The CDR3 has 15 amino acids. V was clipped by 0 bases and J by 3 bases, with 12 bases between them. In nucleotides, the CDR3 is TGTGCCACCAGCAGAGAATCCCTCGGGGACTACGAGCAGTACTTC. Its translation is CATSRESLGDYEQYF.

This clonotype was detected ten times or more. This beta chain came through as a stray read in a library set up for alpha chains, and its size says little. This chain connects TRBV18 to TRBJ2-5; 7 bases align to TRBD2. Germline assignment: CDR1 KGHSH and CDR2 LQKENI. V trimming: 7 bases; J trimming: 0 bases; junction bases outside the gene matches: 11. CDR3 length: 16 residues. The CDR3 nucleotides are TGTGCCAGCTTACCCAGGGACTACCAATACCAAGAGACCCAGTACTTC. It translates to CASLPRDYQYQETQYF.

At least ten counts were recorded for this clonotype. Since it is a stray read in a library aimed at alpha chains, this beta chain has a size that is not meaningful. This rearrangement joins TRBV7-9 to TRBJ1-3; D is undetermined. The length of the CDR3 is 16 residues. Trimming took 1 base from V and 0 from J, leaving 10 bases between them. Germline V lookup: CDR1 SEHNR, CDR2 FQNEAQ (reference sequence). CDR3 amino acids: CASSLGSSLSGNTIYF. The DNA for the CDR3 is TGTGCCAGCAGCTTAGGAAGCAGCCTCTCTGGAAACACCATATATTTT.

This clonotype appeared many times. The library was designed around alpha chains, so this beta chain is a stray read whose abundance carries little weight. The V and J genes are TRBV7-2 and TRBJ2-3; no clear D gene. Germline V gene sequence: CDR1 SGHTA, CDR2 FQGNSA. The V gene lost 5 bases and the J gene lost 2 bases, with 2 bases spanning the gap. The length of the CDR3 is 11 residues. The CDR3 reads CASSATDTQYF. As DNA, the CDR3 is TGTGCCAGCAGCGCCACAGATACGCAGTATTTT.